These 30 T cell receptor beta chains originate from one sample sequenced in a study of T cells in Graves' hyperthyroidism and ophthalmopathy. Authors of the study amplified TCR beta CDR3 regions from RNA transcripts. A set of HTBI primers served as the primers for a first-round RT-PCR of the TCR CDR3. Each CDR3 protein is one row after TCRdb ran MiXCR on the multiplex PCR reads. The sample records hundreds of thousands of distinct CDR3 sequences, over 35% being singletons. Input material: blood. Every receptor here comes from a woman between 40 and 55 years old with Graves' hyperthyroidism.

The J gene is TRBJ1-2, the V gene TRBV5-6; D call uncertain. The germline V gene has CDR1 SGHDT and CDR2 YYEEEE. The CDR3 spans 13 residues. V lost 6 bases and J lost 0, with 9 bases in between. CDR3 in DNA: TGTGCCAGCAACGACGGGACTAACTATGGCTACACCTTC. Its translation is CASNDGTNYGYTF.

This clonotype occurred many times. The rearrangement joins TRBV15 to TRBJ2-7; 7 nucleotides align to TRBD1. V was pared by 3 bases and J by 2 bases, with 7 bases of the junction left unmatched. Germline V lookup: CDR1 LNHNV, CDR2 YYDKDF (reference sequence). The CDR3 runs to 15 residues. CDR3 region: CATSRDTGATYEQYF. The CDR3 bases are TGTGCCACCAGCAGGGACACAGGGGCCACCTACGAGCAGTACTTC.

The rearrangement links TRBV12-3 or TRBV12-4 to TRBJ2-3; 8 bases fit TRBD2. CDR3 size: 16 residues. The ends lost 4 bases at V and 6 bases at J; junction bases unmatched: 12. CDR3 coding DNA: TGTGCCAGCAGTTCACAACGCCTAGCGGGCCAGGATACGCAGTATTTT. It codes for CASSSQRLAGQDTQYF.

This clonotype was recorded at least ten times. The chain is built from TRBV7-2 and TRBJ2-5; D is unresolved. V lost 5 bases and J lost 5, with 9 bases in between. The CDR3 is made up of 12 amino acids. Germline V gene sequence: CDR1 SGHTA, CDR2 FQGNSA. The CDR3 loop is CASSEIWETQYF. The CDR3 nucleotides read TGTGCCAGCAGCGAAATATGGGAGACCCAGTACTTC.

This clonotype has a count of ten or more. J is TRBJ1-1 and V is TRBV5-4, with unresolved D. There are 13 residues in the CDR3. Germline lookup yields CDR1 SGHNT and CDR2 YYREEE (reference sequence). Trimming removed 2 bases from V and 5 bases from J, with 10 bases in between. In DNA, the CDR3 is TGTGCCAGCAGCTTCGATCCGGGAACTGAAGCTTTCTTT. This encodes CASSFDPGTEAFF.

J is TRBJ2-1 and V is TRBV29-1; 10 bases agree with TRBD1. Germline lookup yields CDR1 SQVTM and CDR2 ANQGSEA. After removal of 4 bases from V and 9 bases from J, the junction contained 15 bases not matched to a gene. The CDR3 contains 16 residues. The CDR3 nucleotides are TGCAGCGTTGTACCCCCGGGACAGGGGAACCGGGGTGAGCAGTTCTTC. Its translation is CSVVPPGQGNRGEQFF.

There are a few counts of this clonotype. In DNA, the CDR3 is TGTGCCAGCAGCTGGGGGGGCAGGGGATACTATGGCTACACCTTC. Protein sequence: CASSWGGRGYYGYTF. The chain combines TRBV5-5 with TRBJ1-2; perhaps TRBD1 as D (6 bases). The CDR3 totals 15 residues. Trimming removed 3 bases at V and 3 bases at J, with 15 bases between. Germline V gene data show CDR1 as SGHKS and CDR2 as YYEKEE (reference sequence). Full variable domain (rest looked up from reference TRBV5-5 and TRBJ1-2): DAGVTQSPTHLIKTRGQQVTLRCSPISGHKSVSWYQQVLGQGPQFIFQYYEKEERGRGNFPDRFSARQFPNYSSELNVNALLLGDSALYLCASSWGGRGYYGYTFGSGTRLTVV.

The chain joins TRBV6-6 to TRBJ1-4, with no clear D. Trimming shortened V by 0 bases and J by 8 bases, and 22 bases separated the two germline ends. Per the germline V gene, CDR1 is MNHNY and CDR2 is SVGAGI (reference sequence). The CDR3 length is 18 residues. The CDR3 sequence is CASSYSMRVDPLKEKLFF. The CDR3 DNA is TGTGCCAGCAGTTACTCGATGCGCGTCGACCCTTTGAAGGAAAAACTGTTTTTT.

To note about this clonotype: A much larger clone sits a single nucleotide away, making a read error possible. The chain joins TRBV7-8 to TRBJ1-1; a possible D gene is TRBD1 (6 bases). V dropped 0 bases and J dropped 5 bases, with 16 bases sitting between them. The length of the CDR3 is 16 residues. CDR1 and CDR2 (germline): SGHVS, FQNEAQ. For the CDR3, the DNA is TGTGCCAGCAGCTTAGCGGCGGGGGGTCAGGGGACTGAAGCTTTCTTT. It translates to CASSLAAGGQGTEAFF.

This clonotype occurred many times. The chain employs TRBV7-2 and TRBJ1-2; 8 nucleotides match TRBD1. Germline lookup yields CDR1 SGHTA and CDR2 FQGNSA. This CDR3 is 15 amino acids long. V lost 2 bases, J lost 5 bases, and 7 bases stayed unmatched. The CDR3 spells CASSLSQGARYGYTF. The CDR3 bases are TGTGCCAGCAGCTTATCCCAGGGGGCACGGTATGGCTACACCTTC.

This clonotype was seen a few times. The V call is TRBV12-5, the J call TRBJ1-1; unclear D gene. V gave up 3 bases and J gave up 1 base, with 3 bases separating them. Per the germline V gene, CDR1 is LGHNT and CDR2 is FRNRAP. This CDR3 has 12 residues. CDR3: CASGFGNTEAFF. The CDR3 DNA follows: TGTGCTAGTGGTTTTGGGAACACTGAAGCTTTCTTT.

V gene TRBV15 combines with J gene TRBJ1-5; 9 bases align to TRBD1. This CDR3 comprises 16 residues. Germline lookup yields CDR1 LNHNV and CDR2 YYDKDF (reference sequence). Unmatched junction bases numbered 8, after V lost 4 bases and J lost 4 bases. CDR3 protein: CATSTTGTGFNQPQHF. The DNA for the CDR3 is TGTGCCACCAGCACCACCGGGACAGGGTTTAATCAGCCCCAGCATTTT. Combining the CDR3 with reference TRBV15 and TRBJ1-5 gives the whole variable domain DAMVIQNPRYQVTQFGKPVTLSCSQTLNHNVMYWYQQKSSQAPKLLFHYYDKDFNNEADTPDNFQSRRPNTSFCFLDIRSPGLGDTAMYLCATSTTGTGFNQPQHFGDGTRLSIL.

This clonotype showed up many times. An end of the junction does not agree with germline; a read error may underlie this. This chain links TRBV7-6 with TRBJ2-5; TRBD2 aligns across 12 bases. CDR1 SGHVS and CDR2 FNYEAQ come from the germline V gene. The CDR3 covers 17 residues. Here the CDR3 reads CASSLAGGSLGQETQYF. DNA of the CDR3: TGTGCCAGCAGCCTAGCGGGAGGGTCCCTTGGCCAAGAGACCCAGTACTTC.

The chain recombines TRBV6-6 with TRBJ1-5, with D maybe TRBD1 (6 bases). V was cut by 3 bases and J by 2 bases, with 11 bases left in between. The germline V gene has CDR1 MNHNY and CDR2 SVGAGI (reference sequence). The CDR3 has 15 residues. As DNA, the CDR3 is TGTGCCAGCAGTTATTGGGCAGGGGGCAATCAGCCCCAGCATTTT. Translation: CASSYWAGGNQPQHF.

V usage is TRBV7-9 and J usage is TRBJ1-1, with a tentative D call TRBD1 (6 bases). Trimming pared 5 bases from V and 4 bases from J, leaving 20 bases between. The germline CDR1 and CDR2 sequences are SEHNR and FQNEAQ (reference sequence). This CDR3 has 16 amino acids. CDR3: CASSEQTGLGGTEAFF. In DNA form, the CDR3 reads TGTGCCAGCAGCGAGCAGACAGGCTTGGGGGGCACTGAAGCTTTCTTT.

In its sample, this clonotype was seen a few times. V is TRBV2 and J is TRBJ1-3; D gene ambiguous. From germline, CDR1 is SNHLY and CDR2 FYNNEI. With 6 bases removed from V and 0 bases from J, the gap between germline ends came to 9 bases. This CDR3 is 14 amino acids long. CDR3 nucleotide sequence: TGTGCCAGCAGCTTCCTTGGCTCTGGAAACACCATATATTTT. This sequence encodes CASSFLGSGNTIYF.

The table lists this clonotype with a few counts. V gene TRBV27 combines with J gene TRBJ1-2; 10 positions match TRBD1. CDR1 MNHEY and CDR2 SMNVEV come from the germline V gene (reference sequence). Trimming took 7 bases from V and 6 from J; bases not matched to a gene: 5. This CDR3 is 13 amino acids long. In DNA, the CDR3 is TGTGCCAGCATGGGGACAGGGGCTGATGGCTACACCTTC. Translating gives CASMGTGADGYTF.

This clonotype was observed at least ten times. The chain carries TRBV14 and TRBJ2-7; TRBD1 agrees at 11 bases. This CDR3 is 14 amino acids long. After removal of 4 bases from V and 6 bases from J, the junction contained 5 bases not matched to a gene. CDR1 and CDR2 (germline): SGHDN, FVKESK. CDR3 in amino acids: CASSPRTGGAEQYF. The CDR3 DNA follows: TGTGCCAGCAGCCCTAGGACAGGGGGCGCCGAGCAGTACTTC.

This clonotype was recorded many times. The chain has TRBV7-9 and TRBJ2-7, with TRBD2 matching over 8 bases. This CDR3 is 13 amino acids long. The V and J ends lost 4 bases and 6 bases, in that order; junction bases with no gene match: 5. Germline V lookup: CDR1 SEHNR, CDR2 FQNEAQ (reference sequence). The CDR3 DNA sequence: TGTGCCAGCAGCTCCCCCGGGACTAGCGAGCAGTACTTC. Protein sequence: CASSSPGTSEQYF.

Remarks on this clonotype: Sequence at one end of the junction differs from germline and may be a read error. The chain carries TRBV10-3 and TRBJ1-2; D remains ambiguous. The CDR3 covers 11 residues. Germline V gene sequence: CDR1 ENHRY, CDR2 SYGVKD. The CDR3, as DNA: TGTGCCAGCAGTCCGGAATGGGACTACACCTTC. Its translation: CASSPEWDYTF.

This clonotype showed up many times. The rearrangement links TRBV20-1 to TRBJ2-7, with a tentative D call TRBD2 (6 bases). CDR1 is DFQATT, CDR2 SNEGSKA, per germline (reference sequence). This CDR3 region has 14 residues. The V end was cut by 0 bases, the J end by 3 bases, with 12 bases between. In DNA form, the CDR3 reads TGCAGTGCTAGAGATCAGGGACTGAACTACGAGCAGTACTTC. Protein sequence: CSARDQGLNYEQYF.

To note about this clonotype: One base away lies a much larger clone, so this may be a sequencing read error. The J gene is TRBJ2-5, the V gene TRBV6-1; TRBD2 matches at 11 bases. V lost 6 bases to trimming and J lost 1 base; unmatched junction nucleotides: 1. Germline V gene data show CDR1 as MNHNS and CDR2 as SASEGT. This CDR3 has 14 amino acids. CDR3 in DNA: TGTGCCAGCAGGACTAGCGGGGTCCAAGAGACCCAGTACTTC. Its protein product is CASRTSGVQETQYF.

This clonotype was seen ten or more times. This sequence joins TRBV6-6 and TRBJ2-6; D is possibly TRBD1 (5 bases). The CDR3 length is 14 residues. CDR1 is MNHNY, CDR2 SVGAGI, per germline (reference sequence). V lost 11 bases, J lost 0 bases, and 11 bases lay in between. The CDR3 DNA follows: TGTGCCGTCCGACAGCCCTCTGGGGCCAACGTCCTGACTTTC. Protein sequence: CAVRQPSGANVLTF.

This clonotype has more than one count but fewer than ten. Here the CDR3 reads CSATGDVYEQYF. CDR3 nucleotide sequence: TGCAGTGCTACGGGGGACGTCTACGAGCAGTACTTC. The chain employs TRBV20-1 and TRBJ2-7; the D gene is possibly TRBD2 (6 bases). Between the trimmed V and J ends, which lost 4 bases and 3 bases, there was a span of 10 bases. There are 12 residues in the CDR3. In germline, CDR1 is DFQATT, CDR2 SNEGSKA (reference sequence).

Note on this clonotype: Being one base from a much bigger clone, this may be a read error. This chain uses TRBV19 with TRBJ1-6, with D tentatively TRBD1 (5 bases). This CDR3 region has 13 residues. The ends were cut back, 6 bases at V and 9 bases at J, with 12 bases in the middle. The germline V gene has CDR1 LNHDA and CDR2 SQIVND (reference sequence). CDR3 DNA sequence: TGTGCCAGTAGGCGAGGGGAGGGTTCACCCCTCCACTTT. This sequence encodes CASRRGEGSPLHF.

This clonotype has ten or more counts. The J gene is TRBJ2-5, the V gene TRBV5-8; D ambiguous. CDR3 length: 16 residues. Trimming removed 4 bases at V and 2 bases at J, with 18 bases between. Germline V lookup: CDR1 SGHTS, CDR2 YDEGEE. The CDR3 loop reads CASSHRPALGQETQYF. CDR3 in DNA: TGTGCCAGCAGCCACCGACCCGCGCTGGGGCAAGAGACCCAGTACTTC.

This clonotype has a count of ten or more. The chain carries TRBV19 and TRBJ2-7; TRBD1 aligns across 9 bases. There are 17 residues in the CDR3. Trimming removed 3 bases from V and 1 base from J; junction bases left unmatched: 10. Germline V gene data show CDR1 as LNHDA and CDR2 as SQIVND (reference sequence). CDR3 loop: CASSIPGQGRTSYEQYF. Here the CDR3 DNA reads TGTGCCAGTAGTATCCCTGGACAGGGGAGGACGTCCTACGAGCAGTACTTC.

This clonotype was counted between two and nine times. The chain is built from TRBV11-3 and TRBJ1-2; a weak D match, TRBD1 (5 bases). The CDR3 loop spans 15 amino acids. Germline CDR1 is SGHNT and CDR2 is YENEEA. The ends were cut back, 8 bases at V and 7 bases at J, with 23 bases in the middle. DNA for the CDR3: TGTGCCAGCGGCCCCGGGACGAGGGGCTACGGTGGCTACACCTTC. Its translation is CASGPGTRGYGGYTF. Supplemented by reference TRBV11-3 and TRBJ1-2, the full variable domain reads EAGVVQSPRYKIIEKKQPVAFWCNPISGHNTLYWYLQNLGQGPELLIRYENEEAVDDSQLPKDRFSAERLKGVDSTLKIQPAELGDSAVYLCASGPGTRGYGGYTFGSGTRLTVV.

The chain is built from TRBV20-1 and TRBJ2-5, with D perhaps being TRBD1 or TRBD2 (5 bases each). The V and J ends lost 5 bases and 6 bases respectively, with 13 bases between them. Looked up from germline, CDR1 is DFQATT and CDR2 is SNEGSKA (reference sequence). The CDR3 consists of 12 residues. The CDR3 sequence is CSAGEGWKTQYF. The CDR3 DNA is TGCAGTGCTGGCGAGGGGTGGAAGACCCAGTACTTC.

This rearrangement joins TRBV13 to TRBJ2-2; D unclear. CDR3 length: 16 amino acids. With 1 base removed from V and 0 bases from J, the gap between germline ends came to 9 bases. Germline lookup yields CDR1 PRHDT and CDR2 FYEKMQ (reference sequence). The DNA for the CDR3 is TGTGCCAGCAGCTTAGAGGACCGGACGAACACCGGGGAGCTGTTTTTT. It is translated as CASSLEDRTNTGELFF.